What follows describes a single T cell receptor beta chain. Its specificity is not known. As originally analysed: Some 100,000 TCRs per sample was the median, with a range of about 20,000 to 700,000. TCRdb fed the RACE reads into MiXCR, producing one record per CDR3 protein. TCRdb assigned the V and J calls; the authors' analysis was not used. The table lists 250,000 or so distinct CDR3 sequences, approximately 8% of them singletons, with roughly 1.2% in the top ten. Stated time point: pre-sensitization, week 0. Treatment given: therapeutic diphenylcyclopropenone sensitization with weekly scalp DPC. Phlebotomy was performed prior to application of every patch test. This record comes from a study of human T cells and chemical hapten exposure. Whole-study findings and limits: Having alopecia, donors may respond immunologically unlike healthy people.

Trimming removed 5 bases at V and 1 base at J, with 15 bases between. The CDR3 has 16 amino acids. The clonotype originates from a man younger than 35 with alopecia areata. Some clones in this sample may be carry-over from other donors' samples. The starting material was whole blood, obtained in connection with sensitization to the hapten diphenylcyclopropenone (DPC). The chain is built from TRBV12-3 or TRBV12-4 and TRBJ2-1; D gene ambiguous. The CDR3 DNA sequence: TGTGCCAGCAGTCCCCCAGCTGCTCCATCCTACAATGAGCAGTTCTTC. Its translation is CASSPPAAPSYNEQFF.